What follows describes a single T cell receptor (beta chain). Its target is not known. Using immunoSEQ multiplex PCR, the repertoire was profiled, and TCRdb retains in-frame clones only, with some absent. Found here are more than 100,000 clones, around 80% of them singletons; the top ten hold roughly 2.8%. The sample belongs to a study of T cell clones after liver transplantation. Study-wide points: The donor-reactive repertoire was only partly measurable in a couple of subjects, lacking donor cells. Graft donor-reactive T cells may have migrated into the graft rather than being deleted. These preliminary findings come from unstandardized post-transplant sampling times.

The source of this sequence is a human patient who received a liver transplant. Some T cells may have originated in the graft donor. Sequencing was performed on CD4+ T cells from blood, taken roughly 50 months after liver transplant.

CDR3: CASSAGTGRYEQYF. The CDR3 DNA reads TGCGCCAGCAGCGCCGGGACAGGGAGGTACGAGCAGTACTTC. The gene calls are TRBV5-1 and TRBJ2-7; 9 bases map to TRBD1. The CDR3 covers 14 residues. The junction had 6 bases not matched to a gene; V was cut back by 4 bases and J by 4 bases. The germline V gene has CDR1 SGHRS and CDR2 YFSETQ. Drawing the rest from reference TRBV5-1 and TRBJ2-7, the complete variable domain is KAGVTQTPRYLIKTRGQQVTLSCSPISGHRSVSWYQQTPGQGLQFLFEYFSETQRNKGNFPGRFSGRQFSNSRSEMNVSTLELGDSALYLCASSAGTGRYEQYFGPGTRLTVT.